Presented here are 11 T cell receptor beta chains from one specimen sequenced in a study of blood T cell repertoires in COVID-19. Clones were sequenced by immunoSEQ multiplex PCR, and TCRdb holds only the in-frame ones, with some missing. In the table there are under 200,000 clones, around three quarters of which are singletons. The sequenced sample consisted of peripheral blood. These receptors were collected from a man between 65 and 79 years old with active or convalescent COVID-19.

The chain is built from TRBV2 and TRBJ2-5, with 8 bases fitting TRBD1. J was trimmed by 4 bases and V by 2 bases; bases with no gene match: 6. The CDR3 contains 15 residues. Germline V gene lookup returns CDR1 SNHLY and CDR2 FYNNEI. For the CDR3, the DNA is TGTGCCAGCAGTGAACCCAGGGGGCAGTTAGAGACCCAGTACTTC. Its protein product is CASSEPRGQLETQYF.

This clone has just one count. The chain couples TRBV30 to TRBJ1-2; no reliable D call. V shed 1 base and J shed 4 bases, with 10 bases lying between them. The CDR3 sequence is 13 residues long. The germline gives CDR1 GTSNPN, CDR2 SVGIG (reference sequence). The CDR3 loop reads CAWSAQQVYGYTF. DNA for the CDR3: TGTGCCTGGAGTGCCCAGCAGGTCTATGGCTACACCTTC.

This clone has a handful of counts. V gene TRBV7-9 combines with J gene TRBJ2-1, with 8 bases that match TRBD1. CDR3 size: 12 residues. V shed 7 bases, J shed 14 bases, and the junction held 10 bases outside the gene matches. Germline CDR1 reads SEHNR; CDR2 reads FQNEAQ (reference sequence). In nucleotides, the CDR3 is TGTGCCAGCACCCTCTCACAGGGGGAAAAGTTCTTC. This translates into CASTLSQGEKFF.

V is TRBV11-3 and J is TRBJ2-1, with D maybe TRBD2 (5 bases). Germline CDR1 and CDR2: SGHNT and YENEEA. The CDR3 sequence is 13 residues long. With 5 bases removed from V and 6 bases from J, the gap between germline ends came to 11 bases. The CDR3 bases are TGTGCCAGCAGCCAACGAGGGCGCAATGAGCAGTTCTTC. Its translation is CASSQRGRNEQFF. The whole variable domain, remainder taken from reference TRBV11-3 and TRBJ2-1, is EAGVVQSPRYKIIEKKQPVAFWCNPISGHNTLYWYLQNLGQGPELLIRYENEEAVDDSQLPKDRFSAERLKGVDSTLKIQPAELGDSAVYLCASSQRGRNEQFFGPGTRLTVL.

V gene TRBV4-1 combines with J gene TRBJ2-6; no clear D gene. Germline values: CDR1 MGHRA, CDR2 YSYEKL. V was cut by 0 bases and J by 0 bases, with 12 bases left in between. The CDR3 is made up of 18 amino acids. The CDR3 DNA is TGCGCCAGCAGCCAAGATCAGCGCGAACGCTCTGGGGCCAACGTCCTGACTTTC. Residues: CASSQDQRERSGANVLTF.

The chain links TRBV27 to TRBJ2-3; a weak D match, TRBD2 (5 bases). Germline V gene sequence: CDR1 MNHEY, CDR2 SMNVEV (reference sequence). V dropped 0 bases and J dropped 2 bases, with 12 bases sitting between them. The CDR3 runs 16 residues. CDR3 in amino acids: CASSLSVGLYTDTQYF. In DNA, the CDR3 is TGTGCCAGCAGTTTATCGGTCGGACTCTACACAGATACGCAGTATTTT.

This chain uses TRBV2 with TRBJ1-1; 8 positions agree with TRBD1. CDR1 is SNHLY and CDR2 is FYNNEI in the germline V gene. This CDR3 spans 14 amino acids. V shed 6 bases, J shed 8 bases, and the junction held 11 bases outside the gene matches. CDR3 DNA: TGTGCCAGCAGCGGACCGGGACAGGCACCCGAAGCTTTCTTT. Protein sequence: CASSGPGQAPEAFF.

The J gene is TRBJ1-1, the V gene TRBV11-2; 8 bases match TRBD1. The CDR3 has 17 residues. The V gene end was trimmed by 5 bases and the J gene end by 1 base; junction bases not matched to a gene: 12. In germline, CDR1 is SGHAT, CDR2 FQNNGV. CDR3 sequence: CASSPRGAGGPNTEAFF. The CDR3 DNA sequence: TGTGCCAGCAGCCCTCGAGGGGCAGGGGGCCCGAACACTGAAGCTTTCTTT.

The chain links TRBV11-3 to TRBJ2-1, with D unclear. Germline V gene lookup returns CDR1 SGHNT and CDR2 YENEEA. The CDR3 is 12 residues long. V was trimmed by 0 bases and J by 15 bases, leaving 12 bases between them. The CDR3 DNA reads TGTGCCAGCAGCTTAGATAACAGAATACGGTTCTTC. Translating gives CASSLDNRIRFF.

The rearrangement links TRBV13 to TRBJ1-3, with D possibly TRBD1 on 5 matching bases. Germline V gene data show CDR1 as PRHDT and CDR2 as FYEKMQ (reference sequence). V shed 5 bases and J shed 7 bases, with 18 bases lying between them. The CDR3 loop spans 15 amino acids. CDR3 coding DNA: TGTGCCAGCAGCCAACCGGGACTTCGGAGGAACACCATATATTTT. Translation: CASSQPGLRRNTIYF.

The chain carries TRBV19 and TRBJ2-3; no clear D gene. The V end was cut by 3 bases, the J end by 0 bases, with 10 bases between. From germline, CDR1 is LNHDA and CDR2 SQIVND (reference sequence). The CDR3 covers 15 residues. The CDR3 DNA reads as TGTGCCAGTAGTATTCGAGCTAGTAGCACAGATACGCAGTATTTT. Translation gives CASSIRASSTDTQYF. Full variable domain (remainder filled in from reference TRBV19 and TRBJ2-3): DGGITQSPKYLFRKEGQNVTLSCEQNLNHDAMYWYRQDPGQGLRLIYYSQIVNDFQKGDIAEGYSVSREKKESFPLTVTSAQKNPTAFYLCASSIRASSTDTQYFGPGTRLTVL.